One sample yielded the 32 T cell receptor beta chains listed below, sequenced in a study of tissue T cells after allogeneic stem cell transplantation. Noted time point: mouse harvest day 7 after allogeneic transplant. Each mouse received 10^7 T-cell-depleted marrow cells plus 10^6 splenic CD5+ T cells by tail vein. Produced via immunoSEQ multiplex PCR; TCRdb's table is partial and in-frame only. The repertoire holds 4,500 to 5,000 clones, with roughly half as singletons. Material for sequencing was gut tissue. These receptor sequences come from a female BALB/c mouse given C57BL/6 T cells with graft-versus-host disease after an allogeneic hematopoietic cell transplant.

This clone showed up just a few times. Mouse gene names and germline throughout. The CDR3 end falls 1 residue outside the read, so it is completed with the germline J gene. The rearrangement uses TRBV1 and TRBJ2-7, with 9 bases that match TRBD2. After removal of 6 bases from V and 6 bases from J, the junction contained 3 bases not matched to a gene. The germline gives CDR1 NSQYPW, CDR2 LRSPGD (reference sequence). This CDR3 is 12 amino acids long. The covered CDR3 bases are TGCACCTGCAGGGTTGGGGGGGCTGAACAGTAC. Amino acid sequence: CTCRVGGAEQY. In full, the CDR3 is CTCRVGGAEQYF.

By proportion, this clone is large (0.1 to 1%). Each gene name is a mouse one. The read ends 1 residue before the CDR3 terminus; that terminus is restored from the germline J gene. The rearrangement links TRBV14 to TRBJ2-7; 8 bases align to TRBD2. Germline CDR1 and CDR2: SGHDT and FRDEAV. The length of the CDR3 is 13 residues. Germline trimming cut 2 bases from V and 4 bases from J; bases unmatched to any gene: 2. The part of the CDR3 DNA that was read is TGTGCCAGCAGTTTTACTGGGGGTTATGAACAGTAC. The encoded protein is CASSFTGGYEQY. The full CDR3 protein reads CASSFTGGYEQYF.

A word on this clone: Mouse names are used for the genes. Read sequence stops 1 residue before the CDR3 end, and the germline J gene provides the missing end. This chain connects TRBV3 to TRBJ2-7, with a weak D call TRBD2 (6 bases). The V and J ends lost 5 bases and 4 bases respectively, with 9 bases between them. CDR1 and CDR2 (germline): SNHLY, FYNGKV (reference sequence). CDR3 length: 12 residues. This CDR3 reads CASSPGGYEQYF. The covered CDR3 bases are TGTGCCAGCAGCCCGGGGGGATATGAACAGTAC.

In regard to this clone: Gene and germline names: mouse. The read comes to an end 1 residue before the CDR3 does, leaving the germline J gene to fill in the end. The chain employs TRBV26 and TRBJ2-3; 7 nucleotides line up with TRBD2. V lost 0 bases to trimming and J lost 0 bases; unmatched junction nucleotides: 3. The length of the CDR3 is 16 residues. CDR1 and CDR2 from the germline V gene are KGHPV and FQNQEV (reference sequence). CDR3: CASSLSGGVSAETLYF. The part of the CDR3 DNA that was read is TGTGCCAGCAGTCTGTCGGGGGGGGTTAGTGCAGAAACGCTGTAT.

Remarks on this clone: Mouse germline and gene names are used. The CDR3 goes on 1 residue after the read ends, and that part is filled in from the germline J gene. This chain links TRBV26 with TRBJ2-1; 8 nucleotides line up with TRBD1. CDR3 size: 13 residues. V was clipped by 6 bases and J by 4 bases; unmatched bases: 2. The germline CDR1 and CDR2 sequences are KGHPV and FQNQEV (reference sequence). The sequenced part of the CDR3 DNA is TGTGCCAGCAGCCAGGGGGCATATGCTGAGCAGTTC. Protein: CASSQGAYAEQF. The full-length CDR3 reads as CASSQGAYAEQFF.

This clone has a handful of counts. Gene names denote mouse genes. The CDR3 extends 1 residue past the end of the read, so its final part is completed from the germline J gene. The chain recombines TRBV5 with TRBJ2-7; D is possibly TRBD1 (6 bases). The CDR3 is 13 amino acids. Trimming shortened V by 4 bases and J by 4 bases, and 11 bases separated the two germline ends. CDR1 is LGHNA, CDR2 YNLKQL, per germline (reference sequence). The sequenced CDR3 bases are TGTGCCAGCAGCCTCAGAGGGGGTTATGAACAGTAC. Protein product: CASSLRGGYEQY. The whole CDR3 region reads CASSLRGGYEQYF.

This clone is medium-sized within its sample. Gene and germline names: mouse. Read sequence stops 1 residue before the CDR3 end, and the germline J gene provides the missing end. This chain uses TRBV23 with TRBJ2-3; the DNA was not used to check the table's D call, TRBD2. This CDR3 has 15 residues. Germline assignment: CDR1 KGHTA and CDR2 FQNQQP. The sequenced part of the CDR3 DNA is TGCTCCAGCAGTCAAGGACTTTCTAGTGCAGAAACGCTGTAT. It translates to CSSSQGLSSAETLY. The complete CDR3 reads CSSSQGLSSAETLYF.

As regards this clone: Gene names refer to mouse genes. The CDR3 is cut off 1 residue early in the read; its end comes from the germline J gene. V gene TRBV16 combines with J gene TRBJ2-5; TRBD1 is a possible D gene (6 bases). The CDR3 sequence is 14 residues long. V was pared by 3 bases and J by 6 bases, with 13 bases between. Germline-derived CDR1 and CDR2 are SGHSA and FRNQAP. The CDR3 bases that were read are TGTGCAAGCAGCTTTCACCAGGGGACGGACACCCAGTAC. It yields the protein CASSFHQGTDTQY. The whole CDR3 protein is CASSFHQGTDTQYF.

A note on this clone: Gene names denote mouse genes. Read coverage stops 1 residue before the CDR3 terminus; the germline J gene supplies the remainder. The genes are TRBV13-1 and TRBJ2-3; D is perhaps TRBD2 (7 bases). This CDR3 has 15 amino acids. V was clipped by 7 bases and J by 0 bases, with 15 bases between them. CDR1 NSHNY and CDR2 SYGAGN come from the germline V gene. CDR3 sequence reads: CASHTGGLSAETLYF. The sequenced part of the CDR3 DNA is TGTGCCAGCCACACGGGGGGCCTTAGTGCAGAAACGCTGTAT.

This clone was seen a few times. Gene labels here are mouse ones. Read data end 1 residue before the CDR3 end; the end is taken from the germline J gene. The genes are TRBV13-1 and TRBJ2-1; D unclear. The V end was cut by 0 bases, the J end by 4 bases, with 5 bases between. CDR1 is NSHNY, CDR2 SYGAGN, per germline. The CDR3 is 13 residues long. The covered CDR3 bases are TGTGCCAGCAGTGATGGTCAATATGCTGAGCAGTTC. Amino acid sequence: CASSDGQYAEQF. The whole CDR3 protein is CASSDGQYAEQFF.

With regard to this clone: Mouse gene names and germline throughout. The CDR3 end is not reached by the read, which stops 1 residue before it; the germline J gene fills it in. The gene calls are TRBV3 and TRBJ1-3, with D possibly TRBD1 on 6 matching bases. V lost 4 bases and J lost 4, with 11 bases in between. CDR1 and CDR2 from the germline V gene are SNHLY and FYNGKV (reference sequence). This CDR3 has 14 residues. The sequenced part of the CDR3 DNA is TGTGCCAGCAGCTCAACAGGGACCGGAAATACGCTCTAT. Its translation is CASSSTGTGNTLY. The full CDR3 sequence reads CASSSTGTGNTLYF.

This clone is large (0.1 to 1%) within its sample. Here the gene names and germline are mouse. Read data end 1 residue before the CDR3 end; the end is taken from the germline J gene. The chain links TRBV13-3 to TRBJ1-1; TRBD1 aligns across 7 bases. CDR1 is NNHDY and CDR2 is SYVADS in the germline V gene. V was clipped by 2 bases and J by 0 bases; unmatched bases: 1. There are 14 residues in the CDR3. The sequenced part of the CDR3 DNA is TGTGCCAGCAGTGAGGGGACAGCAAACACAGAAGTCTTC. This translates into CASSEGTANTEVF. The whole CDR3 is CASSEGTANTEVFF.

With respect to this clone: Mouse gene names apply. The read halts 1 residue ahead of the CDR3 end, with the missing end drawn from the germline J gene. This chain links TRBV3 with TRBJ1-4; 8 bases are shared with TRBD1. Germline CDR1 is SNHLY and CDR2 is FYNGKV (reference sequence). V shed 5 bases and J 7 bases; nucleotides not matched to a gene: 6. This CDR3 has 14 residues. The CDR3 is CASSTGTGVERLFF. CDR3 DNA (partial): TGTGCCAGCAGCACCGGGACAGGTGTCGAAAGATTATTT. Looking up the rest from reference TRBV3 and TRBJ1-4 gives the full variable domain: GPKVLQIPSHQIIDMGQMVTLNCDPVSNHLYFYWYKQILGQQMEFLVNFYNGKVMEKSKLFKDQFSVERPDGSYFTLKIQPTALEDSAVYFCASSTGTGVERLFFGHGTKLSVL.

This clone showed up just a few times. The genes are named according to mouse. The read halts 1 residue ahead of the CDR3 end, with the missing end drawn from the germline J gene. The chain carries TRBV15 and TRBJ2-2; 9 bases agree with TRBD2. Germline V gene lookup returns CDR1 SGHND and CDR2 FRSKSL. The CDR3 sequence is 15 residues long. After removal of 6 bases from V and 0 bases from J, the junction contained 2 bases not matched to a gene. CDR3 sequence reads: CASRWGGANTGQLYF. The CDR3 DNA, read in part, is TGTGCCAGCAGGTGGGGGGGCGCAAACACCGGGCAGCTCTAC. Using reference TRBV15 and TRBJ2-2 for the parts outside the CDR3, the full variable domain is DAGVTQTPRHEVAEKGQTIILKCEPVSGHNDLFWYRQTKIQGLELLSYFRSKSLMEDGGAFKDRFKAEMLNSSFSTLKIQPTEPKDSAVYLCASRWGGANTGQLYFGEGSKLTVL.

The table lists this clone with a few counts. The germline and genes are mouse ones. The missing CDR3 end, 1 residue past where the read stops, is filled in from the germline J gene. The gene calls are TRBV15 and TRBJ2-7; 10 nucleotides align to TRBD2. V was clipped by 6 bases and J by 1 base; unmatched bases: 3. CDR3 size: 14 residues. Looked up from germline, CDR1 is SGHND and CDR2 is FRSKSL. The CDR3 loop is CASSPGLGSYEQYF. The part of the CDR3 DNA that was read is TGTGCCAGCAGCCCGGGACTGGGGTCCTATGAACAGTAC.

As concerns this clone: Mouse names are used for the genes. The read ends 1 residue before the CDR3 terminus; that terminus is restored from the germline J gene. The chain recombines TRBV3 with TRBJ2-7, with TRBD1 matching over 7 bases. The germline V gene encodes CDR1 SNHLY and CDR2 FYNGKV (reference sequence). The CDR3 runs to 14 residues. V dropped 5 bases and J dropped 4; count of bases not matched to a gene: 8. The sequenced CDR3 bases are TGTGCCAGCAGCCTGCCGGGACAGAAATATGAACAGTAC. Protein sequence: CASSLPGQKYEQY. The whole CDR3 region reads CASSLPGQKYEQYF. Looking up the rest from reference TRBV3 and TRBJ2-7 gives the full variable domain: GPKVLQIPSHQIIDMGQMVTLNCDPVSNHLYFYWYKQILGQQMEFLVNFYNGKVMEKSKLFKDQFSVERPDGSYFTLKIQPTALEDSAVYFCASSLPGQKYEQYFGPGTRLTVL.

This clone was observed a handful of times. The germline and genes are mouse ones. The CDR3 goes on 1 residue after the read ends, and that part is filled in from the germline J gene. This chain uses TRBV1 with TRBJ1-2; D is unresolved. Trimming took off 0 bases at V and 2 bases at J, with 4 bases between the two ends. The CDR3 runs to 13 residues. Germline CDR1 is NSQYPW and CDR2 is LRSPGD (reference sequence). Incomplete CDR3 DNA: TGCACCTGCAGTGCAGACAGGAACTCCGACTACACC. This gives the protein CTCSADRNSDYT. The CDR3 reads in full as CTCSADRNSDYTF.

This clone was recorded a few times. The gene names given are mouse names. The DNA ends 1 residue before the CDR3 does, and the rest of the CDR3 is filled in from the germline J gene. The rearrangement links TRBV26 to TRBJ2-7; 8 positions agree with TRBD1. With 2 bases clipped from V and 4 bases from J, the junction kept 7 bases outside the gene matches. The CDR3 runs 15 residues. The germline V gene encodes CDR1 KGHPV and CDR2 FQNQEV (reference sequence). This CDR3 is CASSLPGTGHYEQYF. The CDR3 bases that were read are TGTGCCAGCAGTCTGCCGGGGACAGGCCATTATGAACAGTAC.

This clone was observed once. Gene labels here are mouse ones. The CDR3 protein is CASSWDRGAEQFF. Partial CDR3 DNA: TGTGCCAGCAGTTGGGACAGGGGAGCTGAGCAGTTC. The rearrangement joins TRBV15 to TRBJ2-1, with 10 bases matching TRBD1. From the germline J gene comes the end of the CDR3, since the read stops 1 residue before it. With 4 bases clipped from V and 7 bases from J, the junction kept 1 base outside the gene matches. This CDR3 spans 13 amino acids. The germline V gene encodes CDR1 SGHND and CDR2 FRSKSL.

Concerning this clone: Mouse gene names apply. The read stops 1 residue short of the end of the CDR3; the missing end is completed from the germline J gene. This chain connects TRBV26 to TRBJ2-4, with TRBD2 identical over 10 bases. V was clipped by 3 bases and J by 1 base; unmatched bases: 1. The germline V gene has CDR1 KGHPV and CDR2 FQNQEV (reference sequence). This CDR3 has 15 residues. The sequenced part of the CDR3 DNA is TGTGCCAGCAGTCTCCTGGGGGGGCGTCAAAACACCTTGTAC. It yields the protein CASSLLGGRQNTLY. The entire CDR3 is CASSLLGGRQNTLYF.

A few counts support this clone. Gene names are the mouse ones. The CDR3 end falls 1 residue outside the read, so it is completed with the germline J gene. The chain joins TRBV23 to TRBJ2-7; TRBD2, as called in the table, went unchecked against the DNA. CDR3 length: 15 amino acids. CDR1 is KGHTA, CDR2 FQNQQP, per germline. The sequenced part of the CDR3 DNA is TGCTCCAGCAGTCGACTGGGGGGGAGCTCCTATGAACAGTAC. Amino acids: CSSSRLGGSSYEQY. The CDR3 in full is CSSSRLGGSSYEQYF.

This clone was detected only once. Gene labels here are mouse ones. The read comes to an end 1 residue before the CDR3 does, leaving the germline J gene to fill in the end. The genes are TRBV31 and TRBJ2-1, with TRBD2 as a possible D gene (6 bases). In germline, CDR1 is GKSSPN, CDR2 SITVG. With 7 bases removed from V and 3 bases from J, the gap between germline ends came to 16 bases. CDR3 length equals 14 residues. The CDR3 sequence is CASPPLGLYAEQFF. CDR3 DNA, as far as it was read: TGTGCCTCCCCCCCTCTGGGGCTCTATGCTGAGCAGTTC.

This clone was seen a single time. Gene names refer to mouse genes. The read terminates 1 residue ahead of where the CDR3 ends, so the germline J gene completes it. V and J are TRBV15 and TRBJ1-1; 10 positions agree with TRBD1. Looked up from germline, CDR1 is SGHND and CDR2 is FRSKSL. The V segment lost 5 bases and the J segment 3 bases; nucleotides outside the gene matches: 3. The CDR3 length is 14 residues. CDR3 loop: CASSPGQGYTEVFF. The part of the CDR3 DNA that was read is TGTGCCAGCAGTCCGGGACAGGGGTACACAGAAGTCTTC.

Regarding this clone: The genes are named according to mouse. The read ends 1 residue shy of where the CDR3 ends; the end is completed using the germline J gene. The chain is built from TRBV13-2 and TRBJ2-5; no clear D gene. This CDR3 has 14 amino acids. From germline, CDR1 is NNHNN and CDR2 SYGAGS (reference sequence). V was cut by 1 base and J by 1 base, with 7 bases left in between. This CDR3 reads CASGDRLYQDTQYF. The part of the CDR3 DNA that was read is TGTGCCAGCGGTGATAGACTTTACCAAGACACCCAGTAC.

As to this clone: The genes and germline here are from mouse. This CDR3 is CASSRDPNSDYTF. The CDR3 DNA, read in part, is TGTGCCAGCAGTCGGGACCCAAACTCCGACTACACC. The J gene is TRBJ1-2, the V gene TRBV26; a weak D match, TRBD1 (5 bases). Sequencing ends 1 residue short of the CDR3 end; the germline J gene provides the rest. The length of the CDR3 is 13 residues. The germline gives CDR1 KGHPV, CDR2 FQNQEV (reference sequence). Deletions cut 4 bases from V and 0 bases from J, with 6 bases between.

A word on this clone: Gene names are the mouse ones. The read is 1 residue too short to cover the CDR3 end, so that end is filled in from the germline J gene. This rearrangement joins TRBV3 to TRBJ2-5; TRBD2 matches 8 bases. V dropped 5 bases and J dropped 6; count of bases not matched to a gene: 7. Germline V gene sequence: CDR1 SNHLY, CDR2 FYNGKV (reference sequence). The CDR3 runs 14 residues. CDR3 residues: CASSPLGGRDTQYF. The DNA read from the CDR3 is TGTGCCAGCAGCCCCCTGGGGGGCAGGGACACCCAGTAC.

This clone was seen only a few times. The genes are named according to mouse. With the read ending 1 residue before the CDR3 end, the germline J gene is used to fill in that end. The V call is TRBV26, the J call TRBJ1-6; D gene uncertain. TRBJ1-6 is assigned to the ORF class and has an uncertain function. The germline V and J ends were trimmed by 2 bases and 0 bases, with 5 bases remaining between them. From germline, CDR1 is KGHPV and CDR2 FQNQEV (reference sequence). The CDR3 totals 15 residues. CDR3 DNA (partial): TGTGCCAGCAGTCTGACAGCTTCCTATAATTCGCCCCTCTAC. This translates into CASSLTASYNSPLY. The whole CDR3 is CASSLTASYNSPLYF.

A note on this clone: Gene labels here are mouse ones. This CDR3 is CASSLGTGGSYEQYF. Incomplete CDR3 DNA: TGTGCCAGCTCTCTAGGGACTGGGGGATCCTATGAACAGTAC. The rearrangement uses TRBV12-2 and TRBJ2-7; TRBD2 aligns across 11 bases. Read sequence stops 1 residue before the CDR3 end, and the germline J gene provides the missing end. The germline gives CDR1 SGHLS, CDR2 HYDKME. The CDR3 has 15 amino acids. J gave up 1 base and V 1 base, and 2 bases lay outside the gene matches. The whole variable domain, remainder taken from reference TRBV12-2 and TRBJ2-7, is NSGVVQSPRYIIKGKGERSILKCIPISGHLSVAWYQQTQGQELKFFIQHYDKMERDKGNLPSRFSVQQFDDYHSEMNMSALELEDSAVYFCASSLGTGGSYEQYFGPGTRLTVL.

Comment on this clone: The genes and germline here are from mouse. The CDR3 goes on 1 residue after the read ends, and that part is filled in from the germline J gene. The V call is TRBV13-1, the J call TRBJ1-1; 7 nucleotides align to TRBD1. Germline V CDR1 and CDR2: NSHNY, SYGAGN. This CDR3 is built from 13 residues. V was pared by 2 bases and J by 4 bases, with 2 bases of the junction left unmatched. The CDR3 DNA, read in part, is TGTGCCAGCAGTGAACAGGGGCTCACAGAAGTCTTC. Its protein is CASSEQGLTEVF. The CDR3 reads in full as CASSEQGLTEVFF.

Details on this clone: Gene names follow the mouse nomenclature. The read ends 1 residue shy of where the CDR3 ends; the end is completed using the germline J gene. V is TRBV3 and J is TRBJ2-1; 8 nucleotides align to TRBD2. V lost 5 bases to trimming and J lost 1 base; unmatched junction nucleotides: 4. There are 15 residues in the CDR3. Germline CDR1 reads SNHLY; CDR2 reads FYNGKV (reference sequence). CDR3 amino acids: CASSPRLGNYAEQFF. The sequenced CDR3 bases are TGTGCCAGCAGCCCCCGACTGGGGAACTATGCTGAGCAGTTC.

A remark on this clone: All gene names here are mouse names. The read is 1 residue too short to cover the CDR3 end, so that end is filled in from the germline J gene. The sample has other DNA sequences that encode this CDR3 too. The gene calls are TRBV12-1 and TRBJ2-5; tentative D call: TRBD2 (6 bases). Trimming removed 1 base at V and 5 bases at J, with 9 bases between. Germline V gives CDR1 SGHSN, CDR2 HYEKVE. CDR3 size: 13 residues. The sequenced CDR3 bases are TGTGCCAGCTCTCTGGGGGGAGGAGACACCCAGTAC. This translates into CASSLGGGDTQY. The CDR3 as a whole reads CASSLGGGDTQYF. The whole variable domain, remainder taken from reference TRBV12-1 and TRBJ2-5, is DSGVVQSPRHIIKEKGGRSVLTCIPISGHSNVVWYQQTLGKELKFLIQHYEKVERDKGFLPSRFSVQQFDDYHSEMNMSALELEDSAMYFCASSLGGGDTQYFGPGTRLLVL.

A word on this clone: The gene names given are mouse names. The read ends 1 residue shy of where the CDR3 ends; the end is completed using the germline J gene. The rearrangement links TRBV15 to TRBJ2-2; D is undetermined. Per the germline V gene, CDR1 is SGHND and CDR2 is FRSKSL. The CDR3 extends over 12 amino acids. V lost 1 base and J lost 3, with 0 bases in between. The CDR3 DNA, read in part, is TGTGCCAGCAGTTTAGACACCGGGCAGCTCTAC. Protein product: CASSLDTGQLY. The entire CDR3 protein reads CASSLDTGQLYF. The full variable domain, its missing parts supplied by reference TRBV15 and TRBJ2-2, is DAGVTQTPRHEVAEKGQTIILKCEPVSGHNDLFWYRQTKIQGLELLSYFRSKSLMEDGGAFKDRFKAEMLNSSFSTLKIQPTEPKDSAVYLCASSLDTGQLYFGEGSKLTVL.